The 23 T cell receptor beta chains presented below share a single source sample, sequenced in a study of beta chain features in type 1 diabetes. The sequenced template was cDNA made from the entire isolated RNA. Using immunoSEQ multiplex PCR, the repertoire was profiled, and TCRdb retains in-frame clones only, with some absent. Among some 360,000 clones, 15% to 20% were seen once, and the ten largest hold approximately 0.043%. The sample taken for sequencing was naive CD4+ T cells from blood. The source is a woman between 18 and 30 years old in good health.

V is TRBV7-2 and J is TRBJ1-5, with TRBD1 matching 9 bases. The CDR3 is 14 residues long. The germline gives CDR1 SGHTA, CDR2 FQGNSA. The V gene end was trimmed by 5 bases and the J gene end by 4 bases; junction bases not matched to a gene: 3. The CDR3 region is CASSPGTGNQPQHF. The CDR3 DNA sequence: TGTGCCAGCAGCCCCGGGACAGGGAATCAGCCCCAGCATTTT.

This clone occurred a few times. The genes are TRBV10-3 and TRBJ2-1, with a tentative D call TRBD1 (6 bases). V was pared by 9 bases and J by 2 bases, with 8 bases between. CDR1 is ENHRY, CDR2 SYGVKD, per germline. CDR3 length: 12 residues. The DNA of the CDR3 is TGTGCCATGACAGGTCCCTACAATGAGCAGTTCTTC. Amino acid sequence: CAMTGPYNEQFF.

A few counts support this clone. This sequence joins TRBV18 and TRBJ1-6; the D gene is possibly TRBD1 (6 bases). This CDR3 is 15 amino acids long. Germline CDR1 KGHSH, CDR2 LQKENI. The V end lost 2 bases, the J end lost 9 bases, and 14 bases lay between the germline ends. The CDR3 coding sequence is TGTGCCAGCTCACCATCACAGGGCAGTGGTTCACCCCTCCACTTT. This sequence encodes CASSPSQGSGSPLHF.

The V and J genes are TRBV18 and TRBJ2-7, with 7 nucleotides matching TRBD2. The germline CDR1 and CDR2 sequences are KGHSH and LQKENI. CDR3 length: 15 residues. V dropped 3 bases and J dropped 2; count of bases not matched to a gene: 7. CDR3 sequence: CASSPRLAETYEQYF. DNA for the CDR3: TGTGCCAGCTCACCGAGGCTAGCGGAGACCTACGAGCAGTACTTC.

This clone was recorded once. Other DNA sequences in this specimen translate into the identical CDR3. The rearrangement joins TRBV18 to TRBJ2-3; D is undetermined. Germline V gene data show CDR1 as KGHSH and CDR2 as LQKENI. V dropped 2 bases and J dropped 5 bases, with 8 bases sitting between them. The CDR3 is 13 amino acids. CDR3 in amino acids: CASSPGSGDTQYF. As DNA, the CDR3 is TGTGCCAGCTCACCAGGATCGGGAGATACGCAGTATTTT.

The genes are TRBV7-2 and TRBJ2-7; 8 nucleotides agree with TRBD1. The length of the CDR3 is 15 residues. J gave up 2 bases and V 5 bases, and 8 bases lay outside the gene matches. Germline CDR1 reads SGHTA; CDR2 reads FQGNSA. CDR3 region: CASSQGQGGPYEQYF. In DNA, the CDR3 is TGTGCCAGCAGCCAAGGACAGGGTGGTCCCTACGAGCAGTACTTC.

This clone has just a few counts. In DNA form, the CDR3 reads TGTGCCAGTAGTCCGGGCACAGGGTTCAATCAGCCCCAGCATTTT. Its protein product is CASSPGTGFNQPQHF. The genes are TRBV19 and TRBJ1-5, with D perhaps TRBD1 (6 bases). Germline-derived CDR1 and CDR2 are LNHDA and SQIVND (reference sequence). The CDR3 has 15 amino acids. Trimming removed 5 bases from V and 3 bases from J, with 14 bases in between.

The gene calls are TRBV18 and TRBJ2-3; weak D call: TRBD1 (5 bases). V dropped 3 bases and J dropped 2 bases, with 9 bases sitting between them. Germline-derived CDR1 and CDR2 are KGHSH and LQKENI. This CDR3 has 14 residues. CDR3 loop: CASSPKDNTDTQYF. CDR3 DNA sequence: TGTGCCAGCTCACCCAAGGACAACACAGATACGCAGTATTTT.

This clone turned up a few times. The CDR3 protein is CASTSGTGNYNEQFF. In nucleotides, the CDR3 is TGCGCCAGCACCAGCGGGACAGGGAATTACAATGAGCAGTTCTTC. The chain links TRBV5-1 to TRBJ2-1, with 9 nucleotides matching TRBD1. The germline gives CDR1 SGHRS, CDR2 YFSETQ. J lost 4 bases, V lost 6 bases, and 8 bases had no gene match. The CDR3 loop spans 15 amino acids. The full variable domain, completed using reference TRBV5-1 and TRBJ2-1, is KAGVTQTPRYLIKTRGQQVTLSCSPISGHRSVSWYQQTPGQGLQFLFEYFSETQRNKGNFPGRFSGRQFSNSRSEMNVSTLELGDSALYLCASTSGTGNYNEQFFGPGTRLTVL.

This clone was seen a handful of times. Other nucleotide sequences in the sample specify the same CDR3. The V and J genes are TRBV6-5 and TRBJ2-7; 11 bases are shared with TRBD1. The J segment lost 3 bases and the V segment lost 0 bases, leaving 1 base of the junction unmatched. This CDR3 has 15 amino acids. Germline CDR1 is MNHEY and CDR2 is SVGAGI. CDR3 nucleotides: TGTGCCAGCAGTTACTCAGGGACAGGGGGCTACGAGCAGTACTTC. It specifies CASSYSGTGGYEQYF.

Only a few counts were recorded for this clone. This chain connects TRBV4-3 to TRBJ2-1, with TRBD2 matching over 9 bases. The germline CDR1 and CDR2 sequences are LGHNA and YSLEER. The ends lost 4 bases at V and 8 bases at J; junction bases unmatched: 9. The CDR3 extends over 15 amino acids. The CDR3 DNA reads TGCGCCAGCAGCCTCGGGACTAGCCTTGTTCATGAGCAGTTCTTC. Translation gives CASSLGTSLVHEQFF.

Here the CDR3 DNA reads TGTGCCAGCTCACCACCTAGCGGGGGGGGCCTCTACGAGCAGTACTTC. Protein sequence: CASSPPSGGGLYEQYF. V gene TRBV18 combines with J gene TRBJ2-7; 11 nucleotides line up with TRBD2. CDR1 KGHSH and CDR2 LQKENI come from the germline V gene. After removal of 0 bases from V and 3 bases from J, the junction contained 4 bases not matched to a gene. This CDR3 has 16 amino acids. The variable domain in full, completed from reference TRBV18 and TRBJ2-7, reads NAGVMQNPRHLVRRRGQEARLRCSPMKGHSHVYWYRQLPEEGLKFMVYLQKENIIDESGMPKERFSAEFPKEGPSILRIQQVVRGDSAAYFCASSPPSGGGLYEQYFGPGTRLTVT.

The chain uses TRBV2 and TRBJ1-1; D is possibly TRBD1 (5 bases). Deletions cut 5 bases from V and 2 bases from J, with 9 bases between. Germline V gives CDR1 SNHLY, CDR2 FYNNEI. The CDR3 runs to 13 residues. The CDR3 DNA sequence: TGTGCCAGCAGTTACAGGCCTAACACTGAAGCTTTCTTT. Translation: CASSYRPNTEAFF.

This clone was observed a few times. The CDR3 coding sequence is TGTGCCAGTAGTACCCCTAGCGGGACGGAGACCCAGTACTTC. The encoded protein is CASSTPSGTETQYF. The V gene is TRBV19, the J gene TRBJ2-5, with 9 nucleotides matching TRBD2. The trim removed 4 bases at V and 5 bases at J, leaving 5 bases unmatched. Germline V gene data show CDR1 as LNHDA and CDR2 as SQIVND (reference sequence). The length of the CDR3 is 14 residues. Full variable domain (remainder filled in from reference TRBV19 and TRBJ2-5): DGGITQSPKYLFRKEGQNVTLSCEQNLNHDAMYWYRQDPGQGLRLIYYSQIVNDFQKGDIAEGYSVSREKKESFPLTVTSAQKNPTAFYLCASSTPSGTETQYFGPGTRLLVL.

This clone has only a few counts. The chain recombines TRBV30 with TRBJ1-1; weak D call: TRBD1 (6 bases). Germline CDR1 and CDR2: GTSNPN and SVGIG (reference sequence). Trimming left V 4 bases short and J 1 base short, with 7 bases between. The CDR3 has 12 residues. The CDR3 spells CAWNRENTEAFF. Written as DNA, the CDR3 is TGTGCCTGGAACAGGGAGAACACTGAAGCTTTCTTT.

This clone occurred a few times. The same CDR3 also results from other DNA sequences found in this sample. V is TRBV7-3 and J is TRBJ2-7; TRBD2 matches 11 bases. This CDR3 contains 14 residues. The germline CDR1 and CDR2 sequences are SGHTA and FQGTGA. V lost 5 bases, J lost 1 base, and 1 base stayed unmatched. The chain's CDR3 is CASSLAGGSYEQYF. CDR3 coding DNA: TGTGCCAGCAGCCTAGCGGGGGGATCCTACGAGCAGTACTTC.

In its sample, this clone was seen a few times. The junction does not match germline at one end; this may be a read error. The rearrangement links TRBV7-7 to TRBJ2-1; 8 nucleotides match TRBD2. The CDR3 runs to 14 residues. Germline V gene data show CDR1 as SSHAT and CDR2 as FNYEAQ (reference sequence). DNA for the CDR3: TGTGCTAGCAGCTTAGCCGGGACTAGTAGTGAGCAGTTCTTC. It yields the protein CASSLAGTSSEQFF.

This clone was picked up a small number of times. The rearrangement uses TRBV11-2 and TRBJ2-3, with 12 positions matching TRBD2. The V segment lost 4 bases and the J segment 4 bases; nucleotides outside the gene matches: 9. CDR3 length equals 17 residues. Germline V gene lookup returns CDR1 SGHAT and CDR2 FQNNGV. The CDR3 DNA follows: TGTGCCAGCAGCTCCAGACTAGCGGGGGATAACGCAGATACGCAGTATTTT. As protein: CASSSRLAGDNADTQYF.

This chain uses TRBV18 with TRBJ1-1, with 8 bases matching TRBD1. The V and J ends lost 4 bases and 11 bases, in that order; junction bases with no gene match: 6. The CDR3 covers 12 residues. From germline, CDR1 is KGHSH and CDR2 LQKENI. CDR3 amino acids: CASSQGQGDAFF. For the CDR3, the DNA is TGTGCCAGCTCACAAGGACAGGGAGACGCTTTCTTT.

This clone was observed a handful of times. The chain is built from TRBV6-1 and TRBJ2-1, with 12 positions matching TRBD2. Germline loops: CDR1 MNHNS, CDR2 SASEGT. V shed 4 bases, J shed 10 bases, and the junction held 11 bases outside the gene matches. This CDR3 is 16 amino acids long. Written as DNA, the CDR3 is TGTGCCAGCAGTGCGGGACTAGCGGGCCCCCAGCAAGAGCAGTTCTTC. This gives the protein CASSAGLAGPQQEQFF.

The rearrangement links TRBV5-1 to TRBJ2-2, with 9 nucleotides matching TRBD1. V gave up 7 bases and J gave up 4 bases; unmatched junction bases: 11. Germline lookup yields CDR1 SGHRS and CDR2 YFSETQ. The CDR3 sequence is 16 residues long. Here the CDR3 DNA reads TGCGCCAGCCGGAAACCGGGGACAGGGATCACCGGGGAGCTGTTTTTT. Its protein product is CASRKPGTGITGELFF.

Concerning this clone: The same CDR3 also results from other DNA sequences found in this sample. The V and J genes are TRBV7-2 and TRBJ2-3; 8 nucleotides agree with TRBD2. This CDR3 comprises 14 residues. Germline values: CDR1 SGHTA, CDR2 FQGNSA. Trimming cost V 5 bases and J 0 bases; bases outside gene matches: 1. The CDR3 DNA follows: TGTGCCAGCAGCCGGGGGGGTAGCACAGATACGCAGTATTTT. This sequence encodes CASSRGGSTDTQYF.

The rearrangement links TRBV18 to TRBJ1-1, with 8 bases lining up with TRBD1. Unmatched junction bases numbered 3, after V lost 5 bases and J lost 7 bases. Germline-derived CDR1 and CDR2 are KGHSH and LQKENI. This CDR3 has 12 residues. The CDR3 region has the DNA TGTGCCAGCTCAAAGGACAGGGTTGAAGCTTTCTTT. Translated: CASSKDRVEAFF.